These T cell receptor beta chains were read from a single sample in a study of a mutant IDH1 vaccine in newly diagnosed glioma. Generated by immunoSEQ multiplex PCR, the TCRdb table keeps only in-frame clones and is missing some. The repertoire holds tens of thousands of clones, 80% to 90% seen once, with roughly 2.8% in the top ten. This material consisted of PBMCs, taken from a glioma patient treated with radiotherapy, temozolomide or both. The receptors shown here come from a man aged 30 to 39 with glioma. Each CDR3 is given with its conserved first and last residue. A D gene is named only where the DNA matches it firmly. Some rows have no size entry. The others give once, few or many, or a class for an expanded clone.

.	TRBV10-1	TRBJ2-7	TRBD1	TGCGCCAGCAGTGAGTCAATCGGGACAGAGTACGAGCAGTACTTC	CASSESIGTEYEQYF
.	TRBV4-1	TRBJ1-4	TRBD1	TGCGCCAGCAGAGAAGGACAGGGTCGTGAAAAACTGTTTTTT	CASREGQGREKLFF
few	TRBV19	TRBJ1-1	.	TGTGCCAGTAGTATAGCGGGACAAGCAAACACTGAAGCTTTCTTT	CASSIAGQANTEAFF
.	TRBV2	TRBJ2-3	.	TGTGCCAGCATGGGGGAACTTGGGGCAGATACGCAGTATTTT	CASMGELGADTQYF
.	TRBV27	TRBJ2-5	.	TGTGCCAGCAGTCAAACAGGGAGAGAGACCCAGTACTTC	CASSQTGRETQYF
.	TRBV5-1	TRBJ1-1	.	TGCGCCAGCAGCTTGAGGCAAGGTGAAGCTTTCTTT	CASSLRQGEAFF
.	TRBV29-1	TRBJ1-4	.	TGCAGCGTTGAAGAACAGGGTCGTGGGAATGAAAAACTGTTTTTT	CSVEEQGRGNEKLFF
.	TRBV5-1	TRBJ2-5	.	TGCGCCAGCAGCGGCCTCGCAGGACGAATGGAGACCCAGTACTTC	CASSGLAGRMETQYF
.	TRBV21-1	TRBJ2-1	.	TGTGCCAGCAGCGCCGACAGGGAAACCCACAATGAGCAGTTCTTC	CASSADRETHNEQFF
.	TRBV5-1	TRBJ2-2	TRBD2	TGCGCCAGCAGCTTGGCGGGACTAACCGGGGAGCTGTTTTTT	CASSLAGLTGELFF
.	TRBV11-2	TRBJ2-5	TRBD2	TGTGCCAGCAGCTTTCTAGCGGGGAGCCCTGGCGGGTGGGAGACCCAGTACTTC	CASSFLAGSPGGWETQYF
.	TRBV7-9	TRBJ2-2	.	TGTGCCAACCTTCGACAGACCGTTGACACCGGGGAGCTGTTTTTT	CANLRQTVDTGELFF
.	TRBV6-5	TRBJ2-7	.	TGTGCCAGCAGTTTTTCCACCCTCCTTTCCGAGCAGTACTTC	CASSFSTLLSEQYF
.	TRBV6-1	TRBJ2-7	.	TGTGTCAGCAGAGAGCGCTACGAGCAGTACTTC	CVSRERYEQYF
once	TRBV28	TRBJ2-1	.	TGTGCCAGCAGTCCATTACCCCCCAATGAGCAGTTCTTC	CASSPLPPNEQFF
.	TRBV6-1	TRBJ2-5	TRBD1	TGTGCCAGCAGTGCCGGGACAGGGCGATTAGAGACCCAGTACTTC	CASSAGTGRLETQYF
.	TRBV4-2	TRBJ2-6	.	TGTGCCAGCAGCCAAGAAGACAGCTCTGGGGCCAACGTCCTGACTTTC	CASSQEDSSGANVLTF
.	TRBV19	TRBJ1-5	.	TGTGCCAGTTCCCGCGAGGGGGGACGGAATCAGCCCCAGCATTTT	CASSREGGRNQPQHF
few	TRBV19	TRBJ2-2	.	TGTGCCAGTATCACCCAGGGAATCGGGGAGCTGTTTTTT	CASITQGIGELFF
.	TRBV6-5	TRBJ2-7	.	TGTGCCAGCAGTAGATCAGGCTACGAGCAGTACTTC	CASSRSGYEQYF
.	TRBV7-9	TRBJ2-5	TRBD2	TGTGCCAGCAGCTCGACTAGCACAGAGACCCAGTACTTC	CASSSTSTETQYF
once	TRBV5-1	TRBJ1-2	TRBD1	TGCGCCAGCAGCTTGGGGGTTGCCAGGGGGAACTATGGCTACACCTTC	CASSLGVARGNYGYTF
.	TRBV6-1	TRBJ1-1	.	TGTGCCAGCAGAGGCTGGCAGGGGTTTTCCGAAGCTTTCTTT	CASRGWQGFSEAFF
.	TRBV30	TRBJ1-5	TRBD1	TGTGCCTGGAGCGAGACCGGGACAGGGTATTTTATCAATCAGCCCCAGCATTTT	CAWSETGTGYFINQPQHF
.	TRBV13	TRBJ1-4	.	TGTGCCAGCAGCTTAGGCCTTCAGGGTTTAAATGAAAAACTGTTTTTT	CASSLGLQGLNEKLFF
.	TRBV6-6	TRBJ1-3	.	TGTGCCAGCAGTTGGGGGGGTCCGGGCGGCACCATATATTTT	CASSWGGPGGTIYF
.	TRBV5-4	TRBJ1-1	.	TGTGCCAGCAGTCGGGTCGGATCGGGCGGAAACACTGAAGCTTTCTTT	CASSRVGSGGNTEAFF
.	TRBV19	TRBJ2-6	.	TGTGCCAGTAGGCGCGCAGGGGCCTCCGGTGGGGCCAACGTCCTGACTTTC	CASRRAGASGGANVLTF
.	TRBV2	TRBJ1-5	TRBD1	TGTGCCAGCAGTGAAAGGACAGGGGGCAGGCAGCCCCAGCATTTT	CASSERTGGRQPQHF